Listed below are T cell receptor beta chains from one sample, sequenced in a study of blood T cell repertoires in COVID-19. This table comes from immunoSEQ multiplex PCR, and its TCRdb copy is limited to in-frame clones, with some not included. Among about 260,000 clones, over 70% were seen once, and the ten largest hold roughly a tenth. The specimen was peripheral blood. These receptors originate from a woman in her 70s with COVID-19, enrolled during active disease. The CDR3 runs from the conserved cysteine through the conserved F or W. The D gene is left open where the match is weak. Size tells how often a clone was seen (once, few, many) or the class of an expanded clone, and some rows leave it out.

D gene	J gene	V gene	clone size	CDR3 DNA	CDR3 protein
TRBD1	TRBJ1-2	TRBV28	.	TGTGCCAGCAGTTCACCCCCAGGGGGACCCTACTATGGCTACACCTTC	CASSSPPGGPYYGYTF
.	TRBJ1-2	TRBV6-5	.	TGTGCCAGCAGACCCCAGGGGCCTACTAACTATGGCTACACCTTC	CASRPQGPTNYGYTF
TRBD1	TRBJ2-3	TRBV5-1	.	TGCGCCAGCAGCGGAGCGAGGACAGGGGGCGCAGATACGCAGTATTTT	CASSGARTGGADTQYF
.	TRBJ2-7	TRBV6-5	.	TGTGCCAGCAGGGACTGGGCCTACGAGCAGTACTTC	CASRDWAYEQYF
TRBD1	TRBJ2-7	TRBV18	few	TGTGCCAGCTCACCCGACAGGGCCTACGAGCAGTACTTC	CASSPDRAYEQYF
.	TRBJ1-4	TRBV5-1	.	TGCGCCAGCAGCTTGGGACAAAGTAATGAAAAACTGTTTTTT	CASSLGQSNEKLFF
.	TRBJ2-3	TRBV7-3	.	TGTGCCAGCAGCTCTCTCAGTGGGGCCAACACAGATACGCAGTATTTT	CASSSLSGANTDTQYF
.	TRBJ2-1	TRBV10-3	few	TGTGCCATCAGTGAGTCCCAGAACAATGAGCAGTTCTTC	CAISESQNNEQFF
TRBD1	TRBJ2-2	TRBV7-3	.	TGTGCCAGCAGTCCAGGGGGTCAAAAGATCAACACCGGGGAGCTGTTTTTT	CASSPGGQKINTGELFF
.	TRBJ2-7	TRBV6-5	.	TGTGCCAGCAGGCGACAGCGAACCTACGAGCAGTACTTC	CASRRQRTYEQYF
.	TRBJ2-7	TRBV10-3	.	TGTGCCATCAGTGAGGGGCAGAGCCGCTCCTACGAGCAGTACTTC	CAISEGQSRSYEQYF
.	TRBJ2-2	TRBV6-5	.	TGTGCCAGCAGCAACAGGGTAGGGACCGGGGAGCTGTTTTTT	CASSNRVGTGELFF
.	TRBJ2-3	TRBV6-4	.	TGTGCCAGCAGTCGAGTTTTCTTTCCCGCCACAGATACGCAGTATTTT	CASSRVFFPATDTQYF
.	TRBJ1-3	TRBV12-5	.	TGTGCTAGTGGTCCCAGCCCAGGTGGAAACACCATATATTTT	CASGPSPGGNTIYF
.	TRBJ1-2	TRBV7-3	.	TGTGCCAGCAGCTTAATTGGGTATAAGGCGGACTACACCTTC	CASSLIGYKADYTF
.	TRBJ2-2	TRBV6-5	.	TGTGCCGGCCGCCCAATCTTCAACACCGGGGAGCTGTTTTTT	CAGRPIFNTGELFF
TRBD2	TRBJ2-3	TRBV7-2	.	TGTGCCAGCAGCTCGGGACTAGCGGGAGTATCAGATACGCAGTATTTT	CASSSGLAGVSDTQYF
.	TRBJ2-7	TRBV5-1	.	TGCGCCAGCAGCTTGGCTATCGCCTACGAGCAGTACTTC	CASSLAIAYEQYF
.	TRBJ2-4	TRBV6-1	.	TGTGCCAGCAGTGAGGGGGGAACGGCCAAAAACATTCAGTACTTC	CASSEGGTAKNIQYF
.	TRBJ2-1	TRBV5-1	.	TGCGCCAGCAGCTTATTACAGACTATCAATGAGCAGTTCTTC	CASSLLQTINEQFF
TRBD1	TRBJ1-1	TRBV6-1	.	TGTGCCAGCAGTGAACAGGGGGAGGAAGCTTTCTTT	CASSEQGEEAFF
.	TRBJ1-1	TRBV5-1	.	TGCGCCAGCAGCTTCTCGGGGTGGGACACTGAAGCTTTCTTT	CASSFSGWDTEAFF
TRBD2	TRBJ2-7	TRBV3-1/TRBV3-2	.	TGTGCCAGCAGTTCACTAGCGGGACGACCCTACGAGCAGTACTTC	CASSSLAGRPYEQYF
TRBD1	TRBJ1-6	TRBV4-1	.	TGCGCCAGCAGCCAAGTAGGGACAGGTGTTAATTCACCCCTCCACTTT	CASSQVGTGVNSPLHF
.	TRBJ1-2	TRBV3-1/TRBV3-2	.	TGTGCCAGCAGCCAAAAAGCAGGGGCGTGGGGCTACACCTTC	CASSQKAGAWGYTF
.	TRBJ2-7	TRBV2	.	TGTGCCAGCAGTGACCTCCGGACGACAGGGGGCGTTAGCGGGAGAGTTAAGTCCTACGAGCAGTACTTC	CASSDLRTTGGVSGRVKSYEQYF
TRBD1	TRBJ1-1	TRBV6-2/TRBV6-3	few	TGTGCCAGCAGTTCACAGGGGGCTGGAGCTTTCTTT	CASSSQGAGAFF
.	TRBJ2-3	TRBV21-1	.	TGTGCCAGCAGCAAACATGTAGGGGACTGGGGGACAGATACGCAGTATTTT	CASSKHVGDWGTDTQYF
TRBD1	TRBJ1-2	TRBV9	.	TGTGCCAGCAGCGTAACCGGGACAGATATCAACTATGGCTACACCTTC	CASSVTGTDINYGYTF
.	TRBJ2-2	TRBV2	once	TGTGCCAGCAGGCCCCGATCAGGATCAGAGGAGCTGTTTTTT	CASRPRSGSEELFF
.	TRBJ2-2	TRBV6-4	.	TGTGCCAGCAGTGGGCAGGCCACCGGGGAGCTGTTTTTT	CASSGQATGELFF
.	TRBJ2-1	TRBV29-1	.	TGCAGCGTTGAATCCAGGGTCAGCGATGAGCAGTTCTTC	CSVESRVSDEQFF
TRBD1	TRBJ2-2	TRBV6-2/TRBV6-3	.	TGTGCCAGCAGTAGGGGGACAGACACCGGGGAGCTGTTTTTT	CASSRGTDTGELFF
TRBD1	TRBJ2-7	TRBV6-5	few	TGTGCCAGCAGCCGACAGGGATCGAGCTCCTACGAGCAGTACTTC	CASSRQGSSSYEQYF
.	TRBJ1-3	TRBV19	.	TGTGCCAGTAGGGGATTTCGGGACTCTGGAAACACCATATATTTT	CASRGFRDSGNTIYF
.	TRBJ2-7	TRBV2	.	TGTGCCAGCAGTTTCGACAGTTTCTACGAGCAGTACTTC	CASSFDSFYEQYF
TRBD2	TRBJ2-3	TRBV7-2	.	TGTGCCAGCAGCTTATGGGGCCTAGCGGGAGCTATAGATACGCAGTATTTT	CASSLWGLAGAIDTQYF
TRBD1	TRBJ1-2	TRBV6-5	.	TGTGCCAGCAGTTATGACAGGGGCGGATCTCGGGGCGGCTACACCTTC	CASSYDRGGSRGGYTF
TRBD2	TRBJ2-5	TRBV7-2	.	TGTGCCAGCAGCTTAGCAGCGGGAGGAACCCGAGAGACCCAGTACTTC	CASSLAAGGTRETQYF
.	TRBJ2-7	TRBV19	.	TGTGCCAGTAGTATAGGGGGACATTTCGAGCAGTACTTC	CASSIGGHFEQYF
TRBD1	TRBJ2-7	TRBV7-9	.	TGTGCCAGCAGCTTCCCAGGGGGCGCAGCCTACGAGCAGTACTTC	CASSFPGGAAYEQYF
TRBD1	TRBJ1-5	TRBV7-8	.	TGTGCCAGCAGCTTCGGACAGGGGGCATGGTCCCAGCATTTT	CASSFGQGAWSQHF
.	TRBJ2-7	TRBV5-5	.	TGTGCCAGCAGCCCGACAGGGCCCTCGGGGGAGCGGTACTTC	CASSPTGPSGERYF
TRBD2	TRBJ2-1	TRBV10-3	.	TGTGCCATCAGTGACGCGGGAGGGCCTAGTAATGAGCAGTTCTTC	CAISDAGGPSNEQFF
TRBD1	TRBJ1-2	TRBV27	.	TGTGCCAGCAGTTTAGTTTGGGACAGGGGTGGCTACACCTTC	CASSLVWDRGGYTF
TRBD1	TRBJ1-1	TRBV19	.	TGTGCCACTAGGACAGGGAGAACTGAAGCTTTCTTT	CATRTGRTEAFF
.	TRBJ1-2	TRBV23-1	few	TGCGCCAGCAGTCAATCGAAGAATCTGTGTTCACCTATGTCCTGTGGCTACACCTTC	CASSQSKNLCSPMSCGYTF
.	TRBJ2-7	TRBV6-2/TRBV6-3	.	TGTGCCAGCAGTTACGGTCCCGGTTCCTACGAGCAGTACTTC	CASSYGPGSYEQYF